The 20 T cell receptor beta chains presented below share a single source sample, sequenced in a study of T-cell reconstitution after alpha-beta-depleted transplantation in children. It was with unique molecular identifiers that the TCRbeta library was prepared. TCRdb used MiXCR to reprocess the PCR reads, holding one entry per CDR3 protein. This sample has more than 550,000 distinct CDR3 sequences, with under 12% found just once. The sequences come from PBMCs from the stem cell graft donor, collected from the stem cell graft. The receptors come from a human donor who donated a stem cell graft to a child with acute myeloid leukemia.

The gene calls are TRBV2 and TRBJ2-7; D possibly uses TRBD1 or TRBD2 (7 bases each). CDR1 SNHLY and CDR2 FYNNEI come from the germline V gene. Trimming shortened V by 4 bases and J by 4 bases, and 17 bases separated the two germline ends. The CDR3 loop spans 15 amino acids. CDR3 nucleotides: TGTGCCAGCAGTGCACGACAGGGAGGGGCTTACGAGCAGTACTTC. This translates into CASSARQGGAYEQYF. Complete variable domain (other parts from reference TRBV2 and TRBJ2-7): EPEVTQTPSHQVTQMGQEVILRCVPISNHLYFYWYRQILGQKVEFLVSFYNNEISEKSEIFDDQFSVERPDGSNFTLKIRSTKLEDSAMYFCASSARQGGAYEQYFGPGTRLTVT.

The sample holds many counts of this clonotype. The chain links TRBV5-6 to TRBJ2-1; 8 bases line up with TRBD1. This CDR3 comprises 15 residues. Germline assignment: CDR1 SGHDT and CDR2 YYEEEE. The trim removed 4 bases at V and 3 bases at J, leaving 6 bases unmatched. DNA of the CDR3: TGTGCCAGCAGCCCGGGACAGGCGCTCTACAATGAGCAGTTCTTC. Its protein is CASSPGQALYNEQFF.

The chain joins TRBV3-1 to TRBJ2-7; D ambiguous. CDR1 LGHDT and CDR2 YNNKEL come from the germline V gene (reference sequence). The V end was cut by 0 bases, the J end by 3 bases, with 9 bases between. The CDR3 runs to 14 residues. The CDR3 reads CASSQEGRDYEQYF. The CDR3 region has the DNA TGTGCCAGCAGCCAAGAGGGAAGAGACTACGAGCAGTACTTC.

This clonotype appeared a few times. The chain employs TRBV7-2 and TRBJ2-1; D remains ambiguous. V was clipped by 4 bases and J by 6 bases, with 19 bases between them. The germline CDR1 and CDR2 sequences are SGHTA and FQGNSA. CDR3 length: 16 amino acids. CDR3 amino acids: CASSSSQRRVSNEQFF. The CDR3 DNA follows: TGTGCCAGCAGCTCATCTCAGCGCCGGGTGTCCAATGAGCAGTTCTTC. The complete variable domain, with remaining parts taken from reference TRBV7-2 and TRBJ2-1, reads GAGVSQSPSNKVTEKGKDVELRCDPISGHTALYWYRQSLGQGLEFLIYFQGNSAPDKSGLPSDRFSAERTGGSVSTLTIQRTQQEDSAVYLCASSSSQRRVSNEQFFGPGTRLTVL.

In its sample, this clonotype was seen a few times. The chain joins TRBV28 to TRBJ2-7; no clear D. The CDR3 runs to 12 residues. Deletions cut 8 bases from V and 0 bases from J, with 8 bases between. Germline values: CDR1 MDHEN, CDR2 SYDVKM. For the CDR3, the DNA is TGTGCCAGCGGGCCCCCCTCCTACGAGCAGTACTTC. Protein sequence: CASGPPSYEQYF.

This clonotype was observed many times. This chain connects TRBV20-1 to TRBJ2-1; D remains ambiguous. Germline CDR1 is DFQATT and CDR2 is SNEGSKA (reference sequence). Trimming left V 3 bases short and J 7 bases short, with 10 bases between. CDR3 length equals 12 residues. The CDR3 loop is CSASVGWNEQFF. As DNA, the CDR3 is TGCAGTGCTAGCGTAGGGTGGAATGAGCAGTTCTTC.

The genes are TRBV20-1 and TRBJ2-3, with a possible D match to TRBD1 (5 bases). Germline loops: CDR1 DFQATT, CDR2 SNEGSKA (reference sequence). Trimming took off 5 bases at V and 2 bases at J, with 11 bases between the two ends. The CDR3 consists of 13 residues. This CDR3 reads CSAPGQNTDTQYF. CDR3 sequence (DNA): TGCAGTGCTCCCGGACAAAACACAGATACGCAGTATTTT.

This clonotype was counted at least ten times. The gene calls are TRBV7-2 and TRBJ2-7; D is undetermined. CDR3 length: 14 residues. V lost 1 base to trimming and J lost 0 bases, with 7 bases between them. Per the germline V gene, CDR1 is SGHTA and CDR2 is FQGNSA. CDR3 nucleotide sequence: TGTGCCAGCAGCTTAGTAGGGAACTCCTACGAGCAGTACTTC. Translation: CASSLVGNSYEQYF.

This clonotype was found a few times. The chain combines TRBV30 with TRBJ2-3, with TRBD2 identical over 9 bases. Germline V gene lookup returns CDR1 GTSNPN and CDR2 SVGIG (reference sequence). With V trimmed by 4 bases and J by 4 bases, 6 bases remained unmatched. The CDR3 has 14 amino acids. CDR3 sequence (DNA): TGTGCCTGGAATGCGGGACTAGCACCAGATACGCAGTATTTT. Its translation: CAWNAGLAPDTQYF.

The V gene is TRBV6-5, the J gene TRBJ2-7, with D tentatively TRBD2 (6 bases). Looked up from germline, CDR1 is MNHEY and CDR2 is SVGAGI. CDR3 length equals 14 residues. V was trimmed by 2 bases and J by 2 bases, leaving 10 bases between them. The CDR3 reads CASSYGGTAYEQYF. The DNA of the CDR3 is TGTGCCAGCAGTTACGGGGGGACCGCCTACGAGCAGTACTTC.

This clonotype was seen a handful of times. V gene TRBV4-2 combines with J gene TRBJ2-7; 9 bases fit TRBD2. CDR1 is LGHNA, CDR2 YNFKEQ, per germline. The CDR3 contains 17 residues. The junction had 10 bases not matched to a gene; V was cut back by 1 base and J by 3 bases. CDR3 residues: CASSQVPPAGGVYEQYF. Here the CDR3 DNA reads TGTGCCAGCAGCCAAGTGCCCCCCGCGGGAGGGGTCTACGAGCAGTACTTC.

This clonotype has just a few counts. V is TRBV30 and J is TRBJ2-7, with 10 bases aligning to TRBD2. This CDR3 contains 16 residues. V shed 3 bases and J 1 base; nucleotides not matched to a gene: 9. Germline V CDR1 and CDR2: GTSNPN, SVGIG (reference sequence). DNA of the CDR3: TGTGCCTGGAGCACAGAGGGGGGACTAGCGTCCTACGAGCAGTACTTC. Translating gives CAWSTEGGLASYEQYF. Together with reference TRBV30 and TRBJ2-7, the CDR3 gives the full variable domain: SQTIHQWPATLVQPVGSPLSLECTVEGTSNPNLYWYRQAAGRGLQLLFYSVGIGQISSEVPQNLSASRPQDRQFILSSKKLLLSDSGFYLCAWSTEGGLASYEQYFGPGTRLTVT.

This chain joins TRBV15 and TRBJ2-2, with D unclear. There are 15 residues in the CDR3. Germline V gives CDR1 LNHNV, CDR2 YYDKDF (reference sequence). V was clipped by 0 bases and J by 6 bases, with 11 bases between them. The CDR3 sequence: CATSRDPLSPGELFF. In DNA form, the CDR3 reads TGTGCCACCAGCAGAGATCCACTGTCCCCCGGGGAGCTGTTTTTT.

This clonotype has only a few counts. V gene TRBV29-1 combines with J gene TRBJ1-1; possible D gene TRBD1, 6 bases. The CDR3 spans 12 residues. V was shortened by 6 bases and J by 1 base, with 9 bases between the two germline ends. Germline V lookup: CDR1 SQVTM, CDR2 ANQGSEA. The CDR3 sequence: CSVRRGNTEAFF. Written as DNA, the CDR3 is TGCAGCGTCCGCAGGGGGAACACTGAAGCTTTCTTT.

There are many counts of this clonotype. The chain is built from TRBV24-1 and TRBJ2-3, with no clear D. The length of the CDR3 is 16 residues. The germline V gene has CDR1 KGHDR and CDR2 SFDVKD. The V gene lost 3 bases and the J gene lost 0 bases, with 12 bases spanning the gap. The CDR3 region has the DNA TGTGCCACCAGTGATCCCGCGACGGCTAGCACAGATACGCAGTATTTT. Translation gives CATSDPATASTDTQYF.

This clonotype was found many times. The V call is TRBV4-3, the J call TRBJ2-7; 10 nucleotides line up with TRBD1. The CDR3 spans 15 residues. The germline V gene has CDR1 LGHNA and CDR2 YSLEER. The junction had 6 bases not matched to a gene; V was cut back by 4 bases and J by 3 bases. The CDR3 is CASSLSGQGGYEQYF. In DNA, the CDR3 is TGCGCCAGCAGCCTTTCAGGACAGGGGGGCTACGAGCAGTACTTC.

This chain connects TRBV14 to TRBJ2-7; no definite D call. The V gene's germline CDR1 is SGHDN and CDR2 FVKESK. This CDR3 is 11 amino acids long. The V end was cut by 4 bases, the J end by 6 bases, with 7 bases between. Written as DNA, the CDR3 is TGTGCCAGCAGCCGGGTTGGCGAGCAGTACTTC. Translating gives CASSRVGEQYF.

The chain combines TRBV4-1 with TRBJ2-7; 11 bases map to TRBD2. From germline, CDR1 is MGHRA and CDR2 YSYEKL. V shed 0 bases, J shed 3 bases, and the junction held 4 bases outside the gene matches. The CDR3 totals 16 residues. The CDR3, as DNA: TGCGCCAGCAGCCAAGATATAGCGGGAGGGTTCTACGAGCAGTACTTC. This encodes CASSQDIAGGFYEQYF.

This clonotype was counted between two and nine times. This chain connects TRBV29-1 to TRBJ2-2; 8 bases agree with TRBD1. The CDR3 has 13 residues. The trim removed 7 bases at V and 8 bases at J, leaving 9 bases unmatched. Germline CDR1 reads SQVTM; CDR2 reads ANQGSEA. The CDR3 DNA follows: TGCAGCGCGACAGGGGACGGTTTTGGGGAGCTGTTTTTT. Encoded protein: CSATGDGFGELFF.

As to this clonotype: A much bigger clone sits one base away, suggesting this may be a read error. This CDR3 is missing its conserved last phenylalanine or tryptophan, likely due to a read error. The gene calls are TRBV4-3 and TRBJ2-3; 9 nucleotides line up with TRBD2. From germline, CDR1 is LGHNA and CDR2 YSLEER. The CDR3 spans 16 residues. After removal of 0 bases from V and 3 bases from J, the junction contained 4 bases not matched to a gene. CDR3 bases: TGCGCCAGCAGCCAAGAACCTAGCGGGAATACAGATACGCAGTATCTT. It specifies CASSQEPSGNTDTQYL.